This note documents a single T cell receptor (beta chain) sequence. The antigen is undetermined. One junction end disagrees with the germline gene, perhaps due to a read error. TCRdb re-called the 5' RACE reads through MiXCR, storing one row per CDR3 protein. The table lists about 130,000 distinct CDR3 sequences, 7.4% of them singletons, with 2.5% in the top ten. The germline CDR1 and CDR2 sequences are SGHNT and YYREEE (reference sequence). The CDR3 contains 14 residues. This entry is derived from a study of T cells after yellow fever vaccination. Study-wide background: Fractions containing few cells were prepared with SMART-Seq v4 Ultra Low Input. Regarding the study as a whole: High-abundance clonotypes from the bulk population could contaminate FACS-sorted repertoires.

This sample comprised CD4+ T cells sorted from PBMCs, obtained more than 8 days after the first yellow fever vaccination. The chain recombines TRBV5-4 with TRBJ1-2; D gene uncertain. The sequence was obtained from a man between 18 and 35 years old who received the YFV17D yellow fever vaccine. The CDR3 DNA reads TGTACCAGCAGCTTGGCCGCAGATTCCTATGGCTACACCTTC. Its protein product is CTSSLAADSYGYTF.